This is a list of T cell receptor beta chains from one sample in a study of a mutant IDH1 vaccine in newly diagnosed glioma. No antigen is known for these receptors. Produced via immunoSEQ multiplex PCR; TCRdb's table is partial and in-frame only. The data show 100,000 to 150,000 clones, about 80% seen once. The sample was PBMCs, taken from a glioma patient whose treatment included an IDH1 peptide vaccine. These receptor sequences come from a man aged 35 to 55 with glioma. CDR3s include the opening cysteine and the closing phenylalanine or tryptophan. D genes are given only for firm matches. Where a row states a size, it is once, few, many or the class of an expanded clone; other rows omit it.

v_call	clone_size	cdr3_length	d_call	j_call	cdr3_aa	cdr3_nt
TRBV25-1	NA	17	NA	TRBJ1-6	CASSEYGRGGYNSPLHF	TGTGCCAGCAGTGAATACGGCAGGGGAGGCTATAATTCACCCCTCCACTTT
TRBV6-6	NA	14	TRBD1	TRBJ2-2	CASWDSSNTGELFF	TGTGCCAGTTGGGACAGCTCAAACACCGGGGAGCTGTTTTTT
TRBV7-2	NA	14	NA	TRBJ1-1	CASSPLGRLTEAFF	TGTGCCAGCAGCCCACTGGGCCGTTTGACTGAAGCTTTCTTT
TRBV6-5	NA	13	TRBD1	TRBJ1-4	CASSRDRGEKLFF	TGTGCCAGCAGTAGGGACAGGGGTGAAAAACTGTTTTTT
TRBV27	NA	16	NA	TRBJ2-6	CASSSGRFSGANVLTF	TGTGCCAGCAGTTCCGGACGTTTCTCTGGGGCCAACGTCCTGACTTTC
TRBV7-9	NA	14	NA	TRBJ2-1	CASSQGGLNNEQFF	TGTGCCAGCAGCCAAGGGGGACTTAACAATGAGCAGTTCTTC
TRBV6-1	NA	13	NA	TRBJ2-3	CASSSGDTDTQYF	TGTGCCAGCAGTTCGGGGGACACAGATACGCAGTATTTT
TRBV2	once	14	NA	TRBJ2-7	CASRLTGESVEQYF	TGTGCCAGCAGATTGACAGGCGAGTCGGTCGAGCAGTACTTC
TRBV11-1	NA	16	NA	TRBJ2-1	CASSLRRSGSYNEQFF	TGTGCCAGCAGCTTACGTCGCTCGGGATCATACAATGAGCAGTTCTTC
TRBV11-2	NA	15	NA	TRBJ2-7	CASSHLGPSSYEQYF	TGTGCCAGCAGCCACCTGGGCCCCAGCTCCTACGAGCAGTACTTC
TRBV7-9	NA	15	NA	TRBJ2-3	CASSYRPGGTDTQYF	TGTGCCAGCAGCTACCGTCCAGGGGGCACAGATACGCAGTATTTT
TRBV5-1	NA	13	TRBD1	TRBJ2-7	CASSAGQGNRQYF	TGCGCCAGCAGCGCGGGACAGGGTAATCGGCAGTACTTC
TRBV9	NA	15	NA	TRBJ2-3	CASSVEASVADTQYF	TGTGCCAGCAGCGTAGAGGCTAGCGTGGCAGATACGCAGTATTTT
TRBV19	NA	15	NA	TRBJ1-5	CASNNRSGLNQPQHF	TGTGCCAGTAATAACCGATCAGGACTTAATCAGCCCCAGCATTTT
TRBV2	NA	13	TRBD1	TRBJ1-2	CASSVRQGSGYTF	TGTGCCAGCAGTGTAAGACAGGGTAGTGGCTACACCTTC
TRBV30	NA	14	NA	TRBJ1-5	CAWSGGSSNQPQHF	TGTGCCTGGAGTGGGGGTTCGAGCAATCAGCCCCAGCATTTT
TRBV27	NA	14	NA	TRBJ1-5	CASSLVGAFQPQHF	TGTGCCAGCAGTTTGGTGGGGGCCTTTCAGCCCCAGCATTTT
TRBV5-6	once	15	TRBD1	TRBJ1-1	CASSPDRGLLTEAFF	TGTGCCAGCAGCCCGGACAGGGGGCTCCTCACTGAAGCTTTCTTT
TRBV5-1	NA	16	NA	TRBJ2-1	CASSGGTPASYNEQFF	TGCGCCAGCAGCGGGGGGACACCCGCGTCCTACAATGAGCAGTTCTTC
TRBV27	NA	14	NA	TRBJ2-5	CASGMGQRMGEQYF	TGTGCCAGTGGAATGGGCCAAAGGATGGGGGAGCAGTACTTC